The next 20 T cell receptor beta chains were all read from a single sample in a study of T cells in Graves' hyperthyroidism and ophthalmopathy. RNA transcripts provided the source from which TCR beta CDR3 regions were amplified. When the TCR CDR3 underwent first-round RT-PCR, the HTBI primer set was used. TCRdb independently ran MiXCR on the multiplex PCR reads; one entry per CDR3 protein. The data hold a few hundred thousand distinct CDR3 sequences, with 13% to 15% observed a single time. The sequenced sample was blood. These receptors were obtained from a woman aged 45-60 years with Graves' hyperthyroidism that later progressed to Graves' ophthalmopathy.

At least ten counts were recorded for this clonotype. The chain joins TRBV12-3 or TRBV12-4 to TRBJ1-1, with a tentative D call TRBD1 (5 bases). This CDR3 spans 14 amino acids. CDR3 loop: CATSVGMGDTEAFF. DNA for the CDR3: TGTGCTACTTCAGTGGGGATGGGGGATACTGAAGCTTTCTTT.

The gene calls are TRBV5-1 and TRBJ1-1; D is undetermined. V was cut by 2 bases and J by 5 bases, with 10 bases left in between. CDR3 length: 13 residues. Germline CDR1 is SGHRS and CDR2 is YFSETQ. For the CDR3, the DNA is TGCGCCAGCAGCTTTGGACCGAGGACTGAAGCTTTCTTT. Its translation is CASSFGPRTEAFF.

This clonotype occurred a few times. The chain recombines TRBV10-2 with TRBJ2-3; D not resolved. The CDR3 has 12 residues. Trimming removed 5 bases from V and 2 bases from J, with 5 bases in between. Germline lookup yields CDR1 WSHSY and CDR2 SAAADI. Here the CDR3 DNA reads TGCGCCAGCAGTAGATACACAGATACGCAGTATTTT. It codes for CASSRYTDTQYF.

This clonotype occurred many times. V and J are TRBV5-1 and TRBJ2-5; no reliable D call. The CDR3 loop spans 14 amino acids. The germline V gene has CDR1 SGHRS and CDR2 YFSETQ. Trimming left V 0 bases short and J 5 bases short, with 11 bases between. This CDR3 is CASSLELGRETQYF. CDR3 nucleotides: TGCGCCAGCAGCTTGGAACTCGGGCGGGAGACCCAGTACTTC.

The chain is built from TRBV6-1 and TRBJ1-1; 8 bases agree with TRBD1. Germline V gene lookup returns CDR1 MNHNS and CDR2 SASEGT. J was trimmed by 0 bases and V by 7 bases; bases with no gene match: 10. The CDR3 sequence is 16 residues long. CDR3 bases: TGTGCCAGCAAAGACAGGGGTTTGCTTATGAACACTGAAGCTTTCTTT. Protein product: CASKDRGLLMNTEAFF.

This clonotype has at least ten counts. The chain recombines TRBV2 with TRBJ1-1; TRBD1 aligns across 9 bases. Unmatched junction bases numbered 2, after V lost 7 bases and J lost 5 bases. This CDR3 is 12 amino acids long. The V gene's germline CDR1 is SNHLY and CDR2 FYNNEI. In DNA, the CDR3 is TGTGCCAGCATGACAGGGGGGACTGAAGCTTTCTTT. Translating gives CASMTGGTEAFF.

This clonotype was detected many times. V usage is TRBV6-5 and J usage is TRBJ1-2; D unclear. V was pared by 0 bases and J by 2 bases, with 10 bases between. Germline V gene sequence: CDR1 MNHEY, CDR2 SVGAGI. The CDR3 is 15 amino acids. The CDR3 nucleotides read TGTGCCAGCAGTTACTCAACGGCAACCAACTATGGCTACACCTTC. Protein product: CASSYSTATNYGYTF.

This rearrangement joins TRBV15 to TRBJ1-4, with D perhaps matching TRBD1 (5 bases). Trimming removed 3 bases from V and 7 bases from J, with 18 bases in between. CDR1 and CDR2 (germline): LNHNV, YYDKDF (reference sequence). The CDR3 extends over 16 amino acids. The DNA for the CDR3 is TGTGCCACCAGCAGCCGGTGGGGCAGGGCTGGTGAAAAACTGTTTTTT. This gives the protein CATSSRWGRAGEKLFF. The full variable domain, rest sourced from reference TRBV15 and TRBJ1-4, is DAMVIQNPRYQVTQFGKPVTLSCSQTLNHNVMYWYQQKSSQAPKLLFHYYDKDFNNEADTPDNFQSRRPNTSFCFLDIRSPGLGDTAMYLCATSSRWGRAGEKLFFGSGTQLSVL.

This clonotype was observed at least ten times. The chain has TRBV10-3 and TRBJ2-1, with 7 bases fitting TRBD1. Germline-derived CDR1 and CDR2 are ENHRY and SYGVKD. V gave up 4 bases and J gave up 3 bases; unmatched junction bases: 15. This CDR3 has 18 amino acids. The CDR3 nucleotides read TGTGCCATCAGTGGGACAGGAGAAACGTCATTAGTCTACAATGAGCAGTTCTTC. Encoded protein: CAISGTGETSLVYNEQFF.

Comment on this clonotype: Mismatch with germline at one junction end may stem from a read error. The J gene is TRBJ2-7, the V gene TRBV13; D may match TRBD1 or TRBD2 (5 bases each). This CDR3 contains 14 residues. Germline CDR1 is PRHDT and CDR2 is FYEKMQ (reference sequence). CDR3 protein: CTSSGSGSGYEQYF. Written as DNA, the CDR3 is TGTACCAGCAGCGGCTCAGGGAGTGGCTACGAGCAGTACTTC.

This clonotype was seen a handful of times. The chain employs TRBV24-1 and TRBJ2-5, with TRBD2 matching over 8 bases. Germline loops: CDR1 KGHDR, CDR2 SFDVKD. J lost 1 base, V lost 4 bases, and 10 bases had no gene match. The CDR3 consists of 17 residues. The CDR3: CATSDPIAGGAQETQYF. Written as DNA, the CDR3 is TGTGCCACCAGTGACCCTATTGCGGGAGGTGCCCAAGAGACCCAGTACTTC.

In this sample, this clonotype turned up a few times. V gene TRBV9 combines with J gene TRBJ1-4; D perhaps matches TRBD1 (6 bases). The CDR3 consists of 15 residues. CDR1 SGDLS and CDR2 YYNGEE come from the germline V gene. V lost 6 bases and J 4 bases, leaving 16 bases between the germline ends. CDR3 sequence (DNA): TGTGCCAGCACCAGCGAGAACAGGGATAATGAAAAACTGTTTTTT. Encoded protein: CASTSENRDNEKLFF. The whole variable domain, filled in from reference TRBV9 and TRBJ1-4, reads DSGVTQTPKHLITATGQRVTLRCSPRSGDLSVYWYQQSLDQGLQFLIQYYNGEERAKGNILERFSAQQFPDLHSELNLSSLELGDSALYFCASTSENRDNEKLFFGSGTQLSVL.

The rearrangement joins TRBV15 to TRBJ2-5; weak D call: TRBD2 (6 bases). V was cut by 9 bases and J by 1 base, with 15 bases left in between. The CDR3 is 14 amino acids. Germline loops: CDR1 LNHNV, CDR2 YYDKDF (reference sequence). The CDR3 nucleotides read TGTGCCACGAGGACCGGGGGAGCCCAAGAGACCCAGTACTTC. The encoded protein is CATRTGGAQETQYF.

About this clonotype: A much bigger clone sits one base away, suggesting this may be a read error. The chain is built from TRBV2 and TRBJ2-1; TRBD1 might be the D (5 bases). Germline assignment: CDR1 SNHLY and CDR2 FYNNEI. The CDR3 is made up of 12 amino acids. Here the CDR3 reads CASSEEGPEQCF. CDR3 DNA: TGTGCCAGCAGTGAAGAGGGGCCAGAGCAGTGCTTC.

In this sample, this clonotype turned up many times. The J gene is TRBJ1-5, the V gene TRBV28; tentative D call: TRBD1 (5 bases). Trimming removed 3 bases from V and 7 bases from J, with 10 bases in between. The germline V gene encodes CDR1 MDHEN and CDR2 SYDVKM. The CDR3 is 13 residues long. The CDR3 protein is CASSFIRGQPQHF. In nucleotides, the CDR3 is TGTGCCAGCAGTTTCATTAGGGGCCAGCCCCAGCATTTT. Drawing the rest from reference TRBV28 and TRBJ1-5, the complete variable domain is DVKVTQSSRYLVKRTGEKVFLECVQDMDHENMFWYRQDPGLGLRLIYFSYDVKMKEKGDIPEGYSVSREKKERFSLILESASTNQTSMYLCASSFIRGQPQHFGDGTRLSIL.

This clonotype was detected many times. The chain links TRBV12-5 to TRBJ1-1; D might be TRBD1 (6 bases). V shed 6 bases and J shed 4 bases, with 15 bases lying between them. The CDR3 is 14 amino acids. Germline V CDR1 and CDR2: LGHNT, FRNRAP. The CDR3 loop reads CASGNRERSTEAFF. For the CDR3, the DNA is TGTGCTAGTGGAAACAGGGAAAGAAGCACTGAAGCTTTCTTT. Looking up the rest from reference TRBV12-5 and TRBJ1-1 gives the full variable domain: DARVTQTPRHKVTEMGQEVTMRCQPILGHNTVFWYRQTMMQGLELLAYFRNRAPLDDSGMPKDRFSAEMPDATLATLKIQPSEPRDSAVYFCASGNRERSTEAFFGQGTRLTVV.

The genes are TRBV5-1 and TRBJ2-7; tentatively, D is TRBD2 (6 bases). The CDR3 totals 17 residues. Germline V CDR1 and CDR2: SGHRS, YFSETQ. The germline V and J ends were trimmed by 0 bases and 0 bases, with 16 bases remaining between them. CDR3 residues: CASSLAWRGTDSYEQYF. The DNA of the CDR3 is TGCGCCAGCAGCTTGGCCTGGAGAGGGACTGACTCCTACGAGCAGTACTTC.

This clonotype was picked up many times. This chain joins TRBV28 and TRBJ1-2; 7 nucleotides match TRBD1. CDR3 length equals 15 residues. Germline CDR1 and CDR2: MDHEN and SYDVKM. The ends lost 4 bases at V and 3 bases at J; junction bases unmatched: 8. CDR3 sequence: CASSYRDRYYYGYTF. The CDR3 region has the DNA TGTGCCAGCAGTTACCGGGACAGATATTACTATGGCTACACCTTC.

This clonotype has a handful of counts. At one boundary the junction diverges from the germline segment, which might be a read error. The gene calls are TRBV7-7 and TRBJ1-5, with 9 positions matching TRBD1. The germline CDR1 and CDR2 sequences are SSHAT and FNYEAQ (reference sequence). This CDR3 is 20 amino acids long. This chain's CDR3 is CASSPADLLVDRGFNQPQHF. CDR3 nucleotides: TGTGCTAGCAGCCCGGCCGACTTACTTGTGGACAGGGGTTTCAATCAGCCCCAGCATTTT.

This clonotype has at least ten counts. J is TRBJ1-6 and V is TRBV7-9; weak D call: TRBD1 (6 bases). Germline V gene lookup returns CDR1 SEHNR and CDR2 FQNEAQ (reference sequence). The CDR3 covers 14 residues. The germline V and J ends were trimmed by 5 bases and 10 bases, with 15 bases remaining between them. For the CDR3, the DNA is TGTGCCAGCAGCGCCCCCGGACAGATCTCACCCCTCCACTTT. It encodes CASSAPGQISPLHF.